This entry lists 4 T cell receptor beta chains sequenced from one sample in a study of radiation and T cells in renal cell carcinoma. Profiled with immunoSEQ multiplex PCR; TCRdb holds only in-frame clones, not every one. Of roughly 120,000 clones in the sample, 75% to 85% are singletons; the top ten hold over 1.5%. Specified time point: blood 2 weeks post-SBRT. Treatment described: 15 Gy SBRT to primary tumor, nephrectomy 4 weeks later. Sequencing was performed on blood, taken from a patient whose treatment included radiotherapy and nephrectomy. The source of these receptors is an older woman with renal cell carcinoma.

The rearrangement uses TRBV7-9 and TRBJ2-7, with D unclear. This CDR3 region has 15 residues. V was trimmed by 3 bases and J by 1 base, leaving 13 bases between them. CDR1 and CDR2 (germline): SEHNR, FQNEAQ (reference sequence). CDR3 coding DNA: TGTGCCAGCAGCTTCAGAGGCCCCGGTTCCTACGAGCAGTACTTC. Residues: CASSFRGPGSYEQYF.

This clone was observed a handful of times. V is TRBV27 and J is TRBJ1-4, with a tentative D call TRBD1 (6 bases). Germline-derived CDR1 and CDR2 are MNHEY and SMNVEV (reference sequence). V gave up 2 bases and J gave up 2 bases, with 6 bases separating them. The length of the CDR3 is 14 residues. CDR3 nucleotide sequence: TGTGCCAGCAGTTTAGGGGGCACTAATGAAAAACTGTTTTTT. Its translation is CASSLGGTNEKLFF.

In nucleotides, the CDR3 is TGTGCCAGCAGCCCTTCGGGACTAGCGTATGAGCAGTTCTTC. It is translated as CASSPSGLAYEQFF. The genes are TRBV6-6 and TRBJ2-1, with TRBD2 matching over 10 bases. Losses at the gene ends were 6 bases for V and 8 bases for J; bases not matched to a gene: 7. The CDR3 covers 14 residues. The germline V gene has CDR1 MNHNY and CDR2 SVGAGI (reference sequence).

This CDR3 reads CASSVEDHTIYF. The CDR3 DNA follows: TGTGCCAGCAGCGTAGAGGACCACACCATATATTTT. The V gene is TRBV9, the J gene TRBJ1-3; no clear D gene. The length of the CDR3 is 12 residues. Germline CDR1 SGDLS, CDR2 YYNGEE. Between the trimmed V and J ends, which lost 0 bases and 8 bases, there was a span of 6 bases.